This is a list of T cell receptor beta chains from one sample in a study of T cells after yellow fever vaccination. TCRdb itself ran the 5' RACE reads through MiXCR, one entry per CDR3 protein. The table lists hundreds of thousands of distinct CDR3 sequences, roughly a sixth of them singletons. Sequencing was performed on PBMCs, taken before the yellow fever booster vaccination. Every receptor here comes from a man aged 18 to 35 who received the YFV17D yellow fever vaccine. The CDR3 runs from the conserved cysteine through the conserved F or W. The order of the fields is CDR3 length, V gene, clone size, J gene, CDR3 protein. Clone size, where shown, is once, few, many, or a class for clones that have expanded.

14	TRBV20-1	few	TRBJ2-5	CSAPSGGAVETQYF
15	TRBV2	.	TRBJ2-3	CARRTSGGAIDTQYF
13	TRBV11-2	once	TRBJ2-3	CASSRWRTDTQYF
14	TRBV9	many	TRBJ2-2	CASSIRTGGGELFF
12	TRBV7-6	.	TRBJ2-3	CASSSAADTQYF
15	TRBV4-1	.	TRBJ2-1	CASSPSGRGDNEQFF
14	TRBV24-1	few	TRBJ2-5	CATSDARVGETQYF
12	TRBV7-9	many	TRBJ2-1	CASSSIPGEQFF
14	TRBV4-1	few	TRBJ1-6	CASSDSSYNSPLHF
15	TRBV18	.	TRBJ1-3	CASSPRGTAGNTIYF
13	TRBV5-1	.	TRBJ1-1	CASSFNDNTEAFF
15	TRBV5-4	few	TRBJ2-6	CASSLAVAGANVLTF
13	TRBV12-3/TRBV12-4	.	TRBJ2-1	CASRAGTGNEQFF
14	TRBV6-2/TRBV6-3	few	TRBJ2-2	CASSLASGSGELFF
14	TRBV5-6	many	TRBJ1-2	CASSLGGSYYGYTF
14	TRBV20-1	few	TRBJ1-1	CSARRGGEGTEAFF
15	TRBV4-3	few	TRBJ2-2	CASSQGPGVTGELFF
17	TRBV6-5	many	TRBJ1-3	CASSYSTGRSSGNTIYF
16	TRBV9	.	TRBJ1-1	CASSEEGSDTNTEAFF
15	TRBV7-2	few	TRBJ2-4	CASSPQGGWGNIQYF
16	TRBV24-1	.	TRBJ1-5	CATSDSQGAFDQPQHF
17	TRBV4-3	.	TRBJ2-3	CASSRLWTSGVSDTQYF
17	TRBV4-1	.	TRBJ2-5	CASSPLGGGGEQETQYF
13	TRBV16	.	TRBJ1-6	CASSRHPNSPLHF
15	TRBV5-1	.	TRBJ2-1	CASKDGRGPFNEQFF
17	TRBV9	.	TRBJ2-6	CASSVGGRVSGANVLTF
14	TRBV20-1	few	TRBJ2-2	CSARGLSSTGELFF
13	TRBV24-1	.	TRBJ1-1	CATTAAGLTEAFF
14	TRBV5-1	few	TRBJ2-7	CASSWDLDPNEQYF
16	TRBV7-3	.	TRBJ2-5	CASSSTSGGSRETQYF
13	TRBV6-2/TRBV6-3	.	TRBJ1-1	CASSYSADPEAFF
20	TRBV6-2/TRBV6-3	.	TRBJ2-5	CASSYSIASAQRGGRETQYF
12	TRBV6-6	.	TRBJ1-2	CASSYSTEGYTF
16	TRBV7-2	.	TRBJ2-6	CASSPGRARGANVLTF
14	TRBV6-2/TRBV6-3	.	TRBJ1-1	CASSYPAGGDEAFF
15	TRBV9	.	TRBJ1-5	CASSLREGTDQPQHF
13	TRBV7-2	.	TRBJ2-2	CASSLNYGGELFF
15	TRBV18	.	TRBJ1-3	CASSPKTDSGNTIYF
17	TRBV30	.	TRBJ1-1	CAWSAPLGTYMNTEAFF
14	TRBV7-9	.	TRBJ2-7	CASSSTGISYEQYF
16	TRBV27	few	TRBJ2-1	CASSLTGGAFIREQFF
15	TRBV2	.	TRBJ1-5	CASRRTGGSNQPQHF
15	TRBV6-1	.	TRBJ2-1	CASSEGAGGYNEQFF
13	TRBV5-1	.	TRBJ1-2	CASSFRGLRLYTF
15	TRBV6-1	.	TRBJ1-1	CASSELDRGASEAFF
15	TRBV12-3/TRBV12-4	.	TRBJ1-1	CASIPTGARNTEAFF
13	TRBV11-2	few	TRBJ2-7	CASRGGRRNEQYF
16	TRBV7-2	.	TRBJ2-1	CASSFLALSSYNEQFF
17	TRBV7-2	few	TRBJ2-2	CASSLRGNTPVPGELFF
14	TRBV4-3	.	TRBJ2-7	CASIEAKEGWEQYF